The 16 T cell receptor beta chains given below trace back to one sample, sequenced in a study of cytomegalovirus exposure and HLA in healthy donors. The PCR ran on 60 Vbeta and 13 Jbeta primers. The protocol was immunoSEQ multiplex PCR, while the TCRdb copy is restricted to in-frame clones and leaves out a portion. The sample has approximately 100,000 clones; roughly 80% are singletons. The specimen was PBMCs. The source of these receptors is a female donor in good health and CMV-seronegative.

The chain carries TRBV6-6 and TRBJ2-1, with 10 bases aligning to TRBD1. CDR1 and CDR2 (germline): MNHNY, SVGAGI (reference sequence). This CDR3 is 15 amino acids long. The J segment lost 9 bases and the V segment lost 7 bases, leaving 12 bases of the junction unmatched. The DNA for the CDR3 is TGTGCCAGCACCGGACAGGGGGAGGTTACGGGTGAGCAGTTCTTC. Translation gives CASTGQGEVTGEQFF.

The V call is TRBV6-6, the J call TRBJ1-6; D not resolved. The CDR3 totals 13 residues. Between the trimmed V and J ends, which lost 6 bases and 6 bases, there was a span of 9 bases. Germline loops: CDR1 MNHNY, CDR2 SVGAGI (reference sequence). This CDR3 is CASREEFNSPLHF. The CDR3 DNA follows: TGTGCCAGCAGAGAGGAATTTAATTCACCCCTCCACTTT.

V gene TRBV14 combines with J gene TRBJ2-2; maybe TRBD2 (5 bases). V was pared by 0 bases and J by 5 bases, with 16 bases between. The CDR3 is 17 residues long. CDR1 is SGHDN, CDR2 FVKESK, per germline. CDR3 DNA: TGTGCCAGCAGCCAAGATTCCTTCGATCGGAGGACCGGGGAGCTGTTTTTT. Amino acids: CASSQDSFDRRTGELFF.

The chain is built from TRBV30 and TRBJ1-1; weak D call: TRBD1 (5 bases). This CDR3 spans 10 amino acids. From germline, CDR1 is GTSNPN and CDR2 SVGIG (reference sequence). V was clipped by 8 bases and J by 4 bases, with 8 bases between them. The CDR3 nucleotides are TGTGCCGCCAGGGTCACTGAAGCTTTCTTT. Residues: CAARVTEAFF.

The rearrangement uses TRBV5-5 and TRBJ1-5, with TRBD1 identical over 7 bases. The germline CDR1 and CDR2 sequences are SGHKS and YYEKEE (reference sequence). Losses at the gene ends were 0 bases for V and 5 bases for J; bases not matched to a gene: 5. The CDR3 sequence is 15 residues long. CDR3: CASSLEGATYQPQHF. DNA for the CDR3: TGTGCCAGCAGCTTGGAGGGGGCTACGTATCAGCCCCAGCATTTT.

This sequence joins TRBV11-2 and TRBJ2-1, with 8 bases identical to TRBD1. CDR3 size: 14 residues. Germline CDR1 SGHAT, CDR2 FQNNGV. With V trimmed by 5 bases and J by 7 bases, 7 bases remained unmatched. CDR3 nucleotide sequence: TGTGCCAGCAGCACCGGGACAGGACGAAATGAGCAGTTCTTC. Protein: CASSTGTGRNEQFF.

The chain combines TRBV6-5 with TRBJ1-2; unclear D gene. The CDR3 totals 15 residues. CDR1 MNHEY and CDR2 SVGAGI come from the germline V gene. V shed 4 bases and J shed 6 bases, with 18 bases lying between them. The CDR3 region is CASSFLATSANGYTF. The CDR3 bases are TGTGCCAGCAGTTTCTTGGCGACTTCTGCAAATGGCTACACCTTC.

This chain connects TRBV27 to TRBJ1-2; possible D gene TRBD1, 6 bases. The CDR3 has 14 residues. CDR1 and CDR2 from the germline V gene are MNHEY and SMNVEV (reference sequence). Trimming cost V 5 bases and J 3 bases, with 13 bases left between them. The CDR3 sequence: CASSQPGQDYGYTF. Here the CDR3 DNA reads TGTGCCAGCAGTCAACCGGGACAAGACTATGGCTACACCTTC.

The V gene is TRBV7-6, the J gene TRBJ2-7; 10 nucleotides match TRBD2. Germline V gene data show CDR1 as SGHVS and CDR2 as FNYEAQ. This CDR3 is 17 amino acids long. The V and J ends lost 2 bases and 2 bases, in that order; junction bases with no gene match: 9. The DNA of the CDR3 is TGTGCCAGCAGCTTACGTTCGAGCGGGGGGGCAGCCTACGAGCAGTACTTC. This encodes CASSLRSSGGAAYEQYF.

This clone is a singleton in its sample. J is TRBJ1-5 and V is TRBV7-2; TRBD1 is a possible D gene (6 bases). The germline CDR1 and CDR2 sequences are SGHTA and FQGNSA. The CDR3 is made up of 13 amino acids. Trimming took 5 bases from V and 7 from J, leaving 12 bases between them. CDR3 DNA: TGTGCCAGCAGCGCCAGGGGTGCACAGCCCCAGCATTTT. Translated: CASSARGAQPQHF.

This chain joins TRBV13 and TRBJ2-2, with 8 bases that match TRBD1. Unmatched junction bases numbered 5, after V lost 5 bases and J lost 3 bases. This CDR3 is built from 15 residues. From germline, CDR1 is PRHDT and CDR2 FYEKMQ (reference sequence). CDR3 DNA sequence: TGTGCCAGCAGCCCGACAGGGGTGGACACCGGGGAGCTGTTTTTT. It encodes CASSPTGVDTGELFF. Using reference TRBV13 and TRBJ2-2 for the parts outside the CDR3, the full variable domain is AAGVIQSPRHLIKEKRETATLKCYPIPRHDTVYWYQQGPGQDPQFLISFYEKMQSDKGSIPDRFSAQQFSDYHSELNMSSLELGDSALYFCASSPTGVDTGELFFGEGSRLTVL.

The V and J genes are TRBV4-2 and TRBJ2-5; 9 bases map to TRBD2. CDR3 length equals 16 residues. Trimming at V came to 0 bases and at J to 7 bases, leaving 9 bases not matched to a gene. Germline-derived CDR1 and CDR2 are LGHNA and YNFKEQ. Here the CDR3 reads CASSQETGLASGTQYF. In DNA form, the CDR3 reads TGTGCCAGCAGCCAAGAGACGGGACTAGCCTCCGGGACCCAGTACTTC.

CDR3 nucleotide sequence: TGTGCCAGCAGCTTGTCTGTGGCTAGCGGGGGGGCGAAGACCCAGTACTTC. It yields the protein CASSLSVASGGAKTQYF. The chain uses TRBV5-4 and TRBJ2-5; 12 positions agree with TRBD2. The CDR3 runs 17 residues. Germline V lookup: CDR1 SGHNT, CDR2 YYREEE (reference sequence). V was clipped by 1 base and J by 6 bases; unmatched bases: 10.

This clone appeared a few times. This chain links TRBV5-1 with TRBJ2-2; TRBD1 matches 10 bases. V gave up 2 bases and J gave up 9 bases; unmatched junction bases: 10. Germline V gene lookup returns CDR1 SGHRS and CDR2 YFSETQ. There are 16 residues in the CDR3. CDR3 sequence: CASSLSTGQGRRELFF. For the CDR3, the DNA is TGCGCCAGCAGCTTATCGACGGGACAGGGGCGGCGGGAGCTGTTTTTT.

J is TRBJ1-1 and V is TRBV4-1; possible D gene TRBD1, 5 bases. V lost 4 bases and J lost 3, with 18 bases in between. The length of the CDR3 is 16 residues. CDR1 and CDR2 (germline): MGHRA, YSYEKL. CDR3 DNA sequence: TGCGCCAGCAGCCCTCGGGGGTCTCCCCTGGACACTGAAGCTTTCTTT. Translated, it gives CASSPRGSPLDTEAFF.

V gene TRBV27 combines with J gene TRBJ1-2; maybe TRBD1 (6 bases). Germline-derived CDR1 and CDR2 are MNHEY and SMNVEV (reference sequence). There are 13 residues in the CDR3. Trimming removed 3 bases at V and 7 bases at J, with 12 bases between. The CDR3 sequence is CASSLAGVGGYTF. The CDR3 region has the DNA TGTGCCAGCAGTTTGGCAGGGGTCGGTGGCTACACCTTC.